This T cell receptor beta chain was captured in a study of blood T cell repertoires in COVID-19. The repertoire was sequenced with immunoSEQ multiplex PCR; TCRdb's copy has only in-frame clones and lacks some. Altogether around 330,000 clones are present, around 90% being singletons, with the ten largest covering roughly 5.2%. Germline V gene data show CDR1 as SEHNR and CDR2 as FQNEAQ (reference sequence). The CDR3 contains 14 residues. The V and J ends lost 5 bases and 0 bases, in that order; junction bases with no gene match: 3. Sequencing input: PBMCs or T cells enriched from blood (not recorded which). The sequence was collected from a man aged 55 to 70 who had recovered from COVID-19. The V call is TRBV7-9, the J call TRBJ1-2; the match to TRBD1 covers 7 bases. The CDR3 loop is CASSAGQTNYGYTF. The CDR3 DNA reads as TGTGCCAGCAGCGCGGGACAGACTAACTATGGCTACACCTTC. Full variable domain (missing parts from reference TRBV7-9 and TRBJ1-2): DTGVSQNPRHKITKRGQNVTFRCDPISEHNRLYWYRQTLGQGPEFLTYFQNEAQLEKSRLLSDRFSAERPKGSFSTLEIQRTEQGDSAMYLCASSAGQTNYGYTFGSGTRLTVV.